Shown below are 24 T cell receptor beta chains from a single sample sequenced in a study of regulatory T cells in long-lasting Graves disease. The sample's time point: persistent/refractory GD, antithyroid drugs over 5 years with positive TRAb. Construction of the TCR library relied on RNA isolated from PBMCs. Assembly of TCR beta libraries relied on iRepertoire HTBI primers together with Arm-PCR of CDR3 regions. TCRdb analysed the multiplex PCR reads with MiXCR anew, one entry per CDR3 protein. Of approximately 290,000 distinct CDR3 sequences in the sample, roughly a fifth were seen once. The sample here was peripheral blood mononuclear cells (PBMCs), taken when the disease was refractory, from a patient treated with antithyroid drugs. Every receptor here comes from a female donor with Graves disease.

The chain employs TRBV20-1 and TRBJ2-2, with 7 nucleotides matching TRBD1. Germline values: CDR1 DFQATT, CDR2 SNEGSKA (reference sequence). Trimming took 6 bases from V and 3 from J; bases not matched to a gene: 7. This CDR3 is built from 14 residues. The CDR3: CSAPGQVDTGELFF. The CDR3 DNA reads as TGCAGTGCCCCCGGACAGGTGGACACCGGGGAGCTGTTTTTT.

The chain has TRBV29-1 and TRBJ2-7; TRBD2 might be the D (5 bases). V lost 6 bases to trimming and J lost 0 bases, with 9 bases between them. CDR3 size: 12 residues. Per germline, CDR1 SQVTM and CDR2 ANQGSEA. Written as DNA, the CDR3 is TGCAGCGTCGGGGTAAGCTCCTACGAGCAGTACTTC. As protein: CSVGVSSYEQYF.

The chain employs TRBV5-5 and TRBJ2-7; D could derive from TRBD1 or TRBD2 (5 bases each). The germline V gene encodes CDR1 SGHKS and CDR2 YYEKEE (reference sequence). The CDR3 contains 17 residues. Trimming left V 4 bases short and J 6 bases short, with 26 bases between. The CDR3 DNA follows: TGTGCCAGCAGCCCCCGTCCCCGGGGCGGTAACTTTCGCGAGCAGTACTTC. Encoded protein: CASSPRPRGGNFREQYF.

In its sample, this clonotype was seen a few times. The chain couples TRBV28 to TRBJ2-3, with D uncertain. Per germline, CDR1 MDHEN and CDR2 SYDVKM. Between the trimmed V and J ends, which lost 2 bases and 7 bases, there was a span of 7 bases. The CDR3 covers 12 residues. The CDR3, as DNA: TGTGCCAGCAGTTTAAATAGAAATACGCAGTATTTT. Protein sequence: CASSLNRNTQYF.

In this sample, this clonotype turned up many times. CDR3 nucleotide sequence: TGTGCCAGCAGCTTAGATCAGGCCGTCAACATTCAGTACTTC. It yields the protein CASSLDQAVNIQYF. The chain combines TRBV11-2 with TRBJ2-4; D not resolved. The germline V gene encodes CDR1 SGHAT and CDR2 FQNNGV. The germline V and J ends were trimmed by 0 bases and 7 bases, with 10 bases remaining between them. This CDR3 has 14 amino acids.

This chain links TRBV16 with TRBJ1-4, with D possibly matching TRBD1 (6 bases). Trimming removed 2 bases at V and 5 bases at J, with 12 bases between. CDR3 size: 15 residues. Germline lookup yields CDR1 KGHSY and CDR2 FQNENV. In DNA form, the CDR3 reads TGTGCCAGCAGCCAAACCCGGACAGAGAATGAAAAACTGTTTTTT. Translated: CASSQTRTENEKLFF.

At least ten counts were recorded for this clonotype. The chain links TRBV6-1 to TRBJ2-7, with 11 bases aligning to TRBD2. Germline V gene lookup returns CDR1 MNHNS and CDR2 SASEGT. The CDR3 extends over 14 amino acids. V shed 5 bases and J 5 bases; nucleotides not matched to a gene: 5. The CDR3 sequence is CASSTTSGTHEQYF. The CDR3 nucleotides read TGTGCCAGCAGTACGACTAGCGGGACACACGAGCAGTACTTC.

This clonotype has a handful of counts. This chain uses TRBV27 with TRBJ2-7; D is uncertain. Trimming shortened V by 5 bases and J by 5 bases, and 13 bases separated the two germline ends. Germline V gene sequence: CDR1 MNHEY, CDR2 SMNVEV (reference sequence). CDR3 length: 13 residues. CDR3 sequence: CASSGQGWDEQYF. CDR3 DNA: TGTGCCAGCAGTGGGCAAGGGTGGGACGAGCAGTACTTC.

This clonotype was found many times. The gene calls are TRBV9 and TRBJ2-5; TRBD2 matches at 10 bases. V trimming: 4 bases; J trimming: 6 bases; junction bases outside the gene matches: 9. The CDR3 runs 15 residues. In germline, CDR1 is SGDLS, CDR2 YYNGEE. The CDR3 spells CASSPLAGVGKTQYF. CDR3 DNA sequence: TGTGCCAGCAGCCCCCTAGCGGGAGTTGGGAAGACCCAGTACTTC. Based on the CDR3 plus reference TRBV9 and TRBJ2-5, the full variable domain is DSGVTQTPKHLITATGQRVTLRCSPRSGDLSVYWYQQSLDQGLQFLIQYYNGEERAKGNILERFSAQQFPDLHSELNLSSLELGDSALYFCASSPLAGVGKTQYFGPGTRLLVL.

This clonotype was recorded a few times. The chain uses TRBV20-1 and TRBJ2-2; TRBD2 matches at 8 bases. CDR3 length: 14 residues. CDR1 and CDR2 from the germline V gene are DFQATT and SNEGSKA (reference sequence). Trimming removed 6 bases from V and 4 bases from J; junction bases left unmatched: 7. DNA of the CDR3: TGCAGTGCACCCGGGAGGGCCGGCACCGGGGAGCTGTTTTTT. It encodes CSAPGRAGTGELFF.

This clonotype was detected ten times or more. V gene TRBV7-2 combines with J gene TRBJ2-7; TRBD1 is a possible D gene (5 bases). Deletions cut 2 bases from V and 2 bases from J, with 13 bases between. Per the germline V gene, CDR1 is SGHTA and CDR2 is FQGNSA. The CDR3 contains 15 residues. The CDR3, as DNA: TGTGCCAGCAGCTTATTTGCGGACACCGCCTACGAGCAGTACTTC. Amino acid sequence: CASSLFADTAYEQYF.

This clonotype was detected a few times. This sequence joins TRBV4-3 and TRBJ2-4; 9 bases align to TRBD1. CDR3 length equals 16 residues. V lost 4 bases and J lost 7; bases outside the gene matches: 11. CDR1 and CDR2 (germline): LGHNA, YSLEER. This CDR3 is CASSLGGGTGPNIQYF. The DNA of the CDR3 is TGCGCCAGCAGCCTTGGGGGGGGGACAGGGCCCAACATTCAGTACTTC.

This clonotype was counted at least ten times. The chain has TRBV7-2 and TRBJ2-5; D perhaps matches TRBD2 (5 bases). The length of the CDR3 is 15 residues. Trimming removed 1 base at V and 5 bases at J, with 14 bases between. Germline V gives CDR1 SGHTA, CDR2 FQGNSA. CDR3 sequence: CASSLEGGRGETQYF. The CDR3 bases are TGTGCCAGCAGCTTAGAAGGCGGCCGCGGGGAGACCCAGTACTTC.

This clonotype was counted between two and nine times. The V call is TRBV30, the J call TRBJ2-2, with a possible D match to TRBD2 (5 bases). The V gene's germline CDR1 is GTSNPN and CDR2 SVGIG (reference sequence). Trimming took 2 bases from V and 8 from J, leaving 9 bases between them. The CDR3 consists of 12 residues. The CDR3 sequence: CAWSSGDGELFF. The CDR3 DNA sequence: TGTGCCTGGAGTTCCGGGGATGGGGAGCTGTTTTTT.

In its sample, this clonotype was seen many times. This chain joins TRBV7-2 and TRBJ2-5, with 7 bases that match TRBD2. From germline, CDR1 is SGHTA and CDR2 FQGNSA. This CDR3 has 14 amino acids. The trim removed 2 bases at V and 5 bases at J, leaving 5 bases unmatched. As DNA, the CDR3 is TGTGCCAGCAGCTTATTGGGGAGGGAGGAGACCCAGTACTTC. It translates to CASSLLGREETQYF. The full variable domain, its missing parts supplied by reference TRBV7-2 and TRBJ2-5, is GAGVSQSPSNKVTEKGKDVELRCDPISGHTALYWYRQSLGQGLEFLIYFQGNSAPDKSGLPSDRFSAERTGGSVSTLTIQRTQQEDSAVYLCASSLLGREETQYFGPGTRLLVL.

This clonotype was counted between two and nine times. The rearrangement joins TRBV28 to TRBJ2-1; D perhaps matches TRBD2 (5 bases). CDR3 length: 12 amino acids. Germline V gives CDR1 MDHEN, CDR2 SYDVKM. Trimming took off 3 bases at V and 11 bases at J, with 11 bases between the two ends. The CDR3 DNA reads TGTGCCAGCAGTTTTCTGGCCGGGAAGCAGTTCTTC. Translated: CASSFLAGKQFF.

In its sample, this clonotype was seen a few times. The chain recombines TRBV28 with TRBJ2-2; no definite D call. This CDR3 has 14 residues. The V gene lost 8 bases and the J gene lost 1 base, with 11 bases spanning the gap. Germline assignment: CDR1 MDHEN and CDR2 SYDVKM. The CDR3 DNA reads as TGTGCCAGCGGGCAGACCTTGAACACCGGGGAGCTGTTTTTT. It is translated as CASGQTLNTGELFF.

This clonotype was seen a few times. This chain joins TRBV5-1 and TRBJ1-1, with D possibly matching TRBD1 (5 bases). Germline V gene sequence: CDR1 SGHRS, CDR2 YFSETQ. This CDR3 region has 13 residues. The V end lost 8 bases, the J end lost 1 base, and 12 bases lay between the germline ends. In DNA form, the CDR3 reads TGCGCCAGTCGACAGATTTCGAACACTGAAGCTTTCTTT. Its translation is CASRQISNTEAFF. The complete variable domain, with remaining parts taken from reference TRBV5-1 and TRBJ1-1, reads KAGVTQTPRYLIKTRGQQVTLSCSPISGHRSVSWYQQTPGQGLQFLFEYFSETQRNKGNFPGRFSGRQFSNSRSEMNVSTLELGDSALYLCASRQISNTEAFFGQGTRLTVV.

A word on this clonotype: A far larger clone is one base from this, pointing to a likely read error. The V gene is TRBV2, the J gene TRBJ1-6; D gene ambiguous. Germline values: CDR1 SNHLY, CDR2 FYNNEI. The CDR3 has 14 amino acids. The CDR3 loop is CASSQPGDNPPLHF. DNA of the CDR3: TGTGCCAGCAGCCAACCGGGAGATAATCCACCCCTCCACTTT.

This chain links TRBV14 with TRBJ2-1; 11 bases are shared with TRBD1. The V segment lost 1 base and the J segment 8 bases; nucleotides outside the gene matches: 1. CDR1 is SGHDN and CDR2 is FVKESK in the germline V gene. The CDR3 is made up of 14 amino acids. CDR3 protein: CASSQGTGGYEQFF. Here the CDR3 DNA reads TGTGCCAGCAGCCAAGGGACAGGGGGCTATGAGCAGTTCTTC. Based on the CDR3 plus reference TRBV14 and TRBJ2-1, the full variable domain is EAGVTQFPSHSVIEKGQTVTLRCDPISGHDNLYWYRRVMGKEIKFLLHFVKESKQDESGMPNNRFLAERTGGTYSTLKVQPAELEDSGVYFCASSQGTGGYEQFFGPGTRLTVL.

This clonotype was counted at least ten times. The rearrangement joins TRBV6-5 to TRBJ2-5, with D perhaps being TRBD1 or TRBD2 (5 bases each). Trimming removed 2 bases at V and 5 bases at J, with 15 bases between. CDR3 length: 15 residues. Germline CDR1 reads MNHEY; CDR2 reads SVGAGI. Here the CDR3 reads CASSYTFWGTETQYF. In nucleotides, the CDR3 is TGTGCCAGCAGTTACACATTCTGGGGGACGGAGACCCAGTACTTC.

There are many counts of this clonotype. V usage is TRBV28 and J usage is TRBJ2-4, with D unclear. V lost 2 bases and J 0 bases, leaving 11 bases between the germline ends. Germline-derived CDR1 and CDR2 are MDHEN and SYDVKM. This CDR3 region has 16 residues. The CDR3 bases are TGTGCCAGCAGTTTAGGCCGATACATAGCCAAAAACATTCAGTACTTC. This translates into CASSLGRYIAKNIQYF.

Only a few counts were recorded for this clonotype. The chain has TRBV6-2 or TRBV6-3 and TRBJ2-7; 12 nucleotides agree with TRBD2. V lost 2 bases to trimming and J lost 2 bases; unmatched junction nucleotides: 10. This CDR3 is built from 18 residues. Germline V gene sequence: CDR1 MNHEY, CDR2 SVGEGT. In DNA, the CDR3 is TGTGCCAGCAGTTACAGCACCGGGACTAGCGGGTATCCCTACGAGCAGTACTTC. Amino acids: CASSYSTGTSGYPYEQYF.

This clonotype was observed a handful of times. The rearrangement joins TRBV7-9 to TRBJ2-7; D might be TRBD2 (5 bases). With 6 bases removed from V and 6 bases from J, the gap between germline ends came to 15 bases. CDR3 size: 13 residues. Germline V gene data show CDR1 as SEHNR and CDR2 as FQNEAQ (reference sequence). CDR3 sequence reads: CASSLPRGSEQYF. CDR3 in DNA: TGTGCCAGCAGTCTCCCCAGAGGGAGCGAGCAGTACTTC.